This T cell receptor (beta chain) was identified during a study of cytomegalovirus exposure and HLA in healthy donors (dated by TCRdb to about 2017). In the study overall: In an earlier analysis of roughly 590 of the donors, under 300 Gb of sequence data and 100 million or so unique TCR beta sequences from 180 million or so T cells were reported. Several DR-DQ haplotypes were handled as single units for association and clustering, since linkage in the cohort was strong. In a later analysis, previously published TCR beta repertoires from roughly 710 donors were re-analyzed and high-resolution HLA genotyping was added so that TCR occurrence patterns could be studied. Besides the first cohort of about 730 subjects, a separate validation cohort made up of 120 different subjects was used. An early release covering 550 to 650 HLA-typed donors comprised approximately 290 gigabases of sequencing data and 85 million or so unique TCR sequences. The later analysis used no new phenotypic data to find candidate immune exposures, relying instead on TCR beta sequences and their occurrence across donors. Genome-wide SNP genotypes for about three fifths of the roughly 670 donors were used in a later genetic analysis, which treated that subset as a discovery cohort. Donor age, sex, ethnicity and CMV serostatus were compiled alongside the repertoire data. To decide whether each TCR beta V gene segment behaved as functional or pseudogenic, an earlier analysis of some 580 of the donors relied on high-throughput TCR beta sequencing. High-throughput TCR immunosequencing, statistical association of individual TCRs with disease status, and machine learning were combined to predict cytomegalovirus infection status. HLA typing covered class I and class II loci at four-digit resolution. Among the roughly 400 genotyped donors, about 83% belonged to the genetic ancestry cluster associated with self-reported Caucasian donors. The number of typed donors differed by locus: about 620-640 for A, B, C, DRB1 and DQB1; roughly 510 for DQA1; 606 for DPA1; and about 470 for DPB1. The study aimed to test whether signatures of past pathogen exposure could be identified by cataloging public T cell receptors. Among some 410 genotyped donors of the cohort, an average of roughly 240,000 unique TCR beta nucleotide sequences were sequenced per donor, roughly 20% of them non-productive. All discovery cohort repertoires had been generated on a single sequencing platform. Using immunosequencing, the study profiled T cell repertoires from fewer than 700 subjects and related those repertoires to cytomegalovirus serostatus.

As to this clone: Its target antigen remains unknown. No clone much larger than this one lies a single base away; base qualities are absent.

Findings and caveats that apply to the study as a whole: When HLA alleles, especially DR and DQ, strongly co-occurred, attributing TCR associations to individual alleles was difficult. A total of roughly 160 TCR beta chains were listed by the study as associated with cytomegalovirus. Most TCR sequences were seen in very few donors, while some public TCRs were found in many individuals. A cluster of highly shared sequence variants was judged likely to be a technical artifact of the sequencing pipeline. Compared with the approximately 600-donor mean, donors in an Asian-associated ancestry cluster had fewer N-insertions in productive TCRs, according to a later genetic analysis. A later analysis associated 16,951 TCR beta sequences with specific HLA alleles at a false discovery rate of 0.05. According to a later analysis, TCR association rates differed among HLA loci, with DRB1 alleles showing the most associated TCRs and HLA-C alleles showing the fewest. A few of the identified cytomegalovirus-associated TCR beta chains were confirmed in vitro to be specific for cytomegalovirus antigens. A further reported finding was that TCR beta sequences accurately predicted the HLA-A and HLA-B alleles for most subjects in the first cohort. The only immune exposure information available for the cohort was CMV serostatus. The earlier analysis of almost 600 of the donors excluded 15 to 20 rarely observed V segments, including chromosome 9 orphons, because counts were too low. Linkage disequilibrium might explain the correlated functional status among segregating V segments, but an unknown experimental factor could not be excluded. This cohort had only TCR beta chains sequenced, and the lack of alpha or paired-chain data limited which features could be detected. An association between a missense DCLRE1C variant and V-gene and J-gene trimming of TCR beta chains was found in a later genetic analysis and replicated in an independent cohort. Roughly uniform sequencing depth across donors was assumed in presence/absence analyses, although this assumption may not hold. HLA typing was unavailable for some donors at each locus, so association tests used only the typed subset. An earlier analysis of approximately 600 of the donors showed that most TCR beta V segments appeared in productive rearrangements either about 90% or about 30% of the time, which broadly matched IMGT annotations. A later analysis found that HLA-associated TCR beta chains were more clonally expanded and had lower generation probabilities than equally common non-associated chains. Several of the top co-occurrence clusters appeared to be linked to parvovirus B19, influenza, CMV and Epstein-Barr virus, according to a later analysis. The authors suggested that the approach could potentially be extended to other disease states and immunological phenotypes. In a later analysis, most CMV-associated TCR beta chains were found to appear HLA-restricted, with HLA associations seemingly driven largely by CMV exposure. Because the 87-base-pair reads could not distinguish some IMGT-functional V segments, including TRBV6-2 and TRBV6-3, those segments were excluded. The classifier was reported to diagnose cytomegalovirus status with high specificity and sensitivity in both the original and validation cohorts.

The germline V gene specifies SQVTM as CDR1 and ANQGSEA as CDR2. The CDR3 spans 15 residues, from the cysteine through the phenylalanine. The CDR3 DNA has 45 bases and is translated from base 1. V is clipped by 4 bases and J by 4 bases, and the sequence between their germline boundaries is 18 bases long. The cohort comprised around 690 healthy bone marrow donors. At the time of sampling, every cohort member was nominally healthy, though immune exposures that went unrecorded were likely present. The donor tested CMV seronegative, placing the donor among the 352 seronegative members of the cohort. A peripheral blood sample was collected from each donor, and TCR beta sequencing was performed on peripheral blood mononuclear cells. The Qiagen DNeasy Blood Extraction Kit was used to extract genomic DNA from the blood cell samples. Receptor amplification or capture employed the immunoSEQ multiplex PCR assay. The multiplex PCR relied on a mix of 60 forward primers for TCR Vbeta segments and 13 reverse primers for TCR Jbeta segments. Amplification of the CDR3 region of rearranged TCR beta genes was performed with a multiplex PCR assay on genomic DNA. Amplified TCR beta libraries were sequenced as 87-base-pair reads on the Illumina HiSeq System. The study's processing was this. In a later analysis, 77 million or so unique TCR beta chains were counted across the roughly 700 repertoires, and roughly 11 million of these chains were shared by at least two donors. A nearest-neighbor algorithm error-corrected the raw reads and collapsed the reads into unique sequences, merging closely related sequences to remove PCR and sequencing errors. CDR3 sequences were aligned to IMGT reference sequences to assign V, D and J gene segments. Each retained sequence needed at least a six-nucleotide match to both a V gene segment and a J gene segment. A rearrangement was called productive if the CDR3 had no stop codons and remained in frame with V and J, and every other rearrangement was called non-productive. Following IMGT convention, CDR3 was defined as the stretch from the second conserved V-encoded cysteine to the conserved J-encoded phenylalanine. In an earlier analysis of roughly 610 of the donors, sequences lacking an unambiguous match to a single V gene segment were excluded. An earlier analysis of 587 of the donors called V segments functional above 56.7% productive rearrangements and segregating when the between-donor standard deviation exceeded 5%. A statistical classification framework was built for diagnosing cytomegalovirus status from the catalog of TCR beta chain sequences. A later analysis assigned V and J genes by comparing TCR nucleotide sequences with IMGT/GENE-DB human TR gene sequences. The TCRdist pipeline was used in a later analysis to assign CDR3 sequences and most-parsimonious VDJ recombination scenarios. A later analysis defined each TCR beta chain by its CDR3 amino acid sequence plus V-gene family, and excluded reads lacking a unique V-gene family. To address suspected cross-contamination and a sequencing artifact, a later analysis removed over 500 highly shared, low-generation-probability nucleotide sequences. For each public chain, a later analysis derived a clonal expansion index from normalized ranks of inferred template counts within each repertoire. In a later analysis, generation probabilities were computed with a VDJ recombination model fitted to out-of-frame rearrangements, and the resulting probabilities were checked against IGoR. Hypergeometric tests were used in a later analysis to score TCR-TCR, TCR-HLA and TCR-CMV co-occurrence, with a repertoire-size bias correction applied to the TCR pairs. In a later analysis, false discovery rates were estimated by permuting HLA or CMV assignments 20 times. In a later analysis, co-occurring TCRs were grouped using DBSCAN, and TCRdist sequence similarity was added for clustering within HLA-allele-positive subsets. For co-occurrence clustering, repertoires with fewer than 30,000 or more than 120,000 public chains were excluded, along with roughly five repertoires with anomalous nucleotide sharing. TCRdb carries this immuneACCESS record with in-frame sequences only. Its versions omit some clonotypes, under half of them owing to an unresolved V gene in the studies checked, with the rest unexplained. V, J and clone size were drawn from that table, and D and trimming were deduced from the DNA. The sample table holds 95,000 to 100,000 clones, of which roughly 80% were seen once. About 2% of the sample rests with the top ten.

Here the chain combines TRBV29-1 and TRBJ2-3; a tentative D call is TRBD2 (6 bases match). This sequence was found in a man in his forties or fifties in good health and CMV-seronegative. The sequencing input was PBMCs. The nucleotide sequence is TGCAGCGTTGGGAAGAACCGGCCGGGGGCAGATACGCAGTATTTT. Its protein product is CSVGKNRPGADTQYF.